This T cell receptor (beta chain) was obtained from a study of blood T cell repertoires in COVID-19 (dated by TCRdb to about 2020). General notes on the study: Collaborator samples came from the United States, Italy and Spain and covered acute and convalescent phases of COVID-19. The prospective study material was composed of cDNA or gDNA derived from T cells, B-cell-depleted T cells, or PBMCs. The dataset comprised deeply sampled blood TCRbeta repertoires from subjects exposed to, actively infected with, or recovered from COVID-19. The repertoires were released in a freely available public database meant as a resource for research on the immune response to SARS-CoV-2. The samples were drawn from two sources: the first 160 participants of the ongoing ImmuneRACE study, and 1,254 subjects contributed by 6 global collaborators. The sample metadata nearly always contained a de-identified subject ID, COVID-19 status, age in years and sex. HLA class I and class II types, where available, came from metadata supplied by the sample provider rather than from assay-based typing.

Remarks on this clone: It lacks a known antigen. No per-base quality is available; no much larger clone lies one base away.

TCRbeta CDR3 regions were amplified from genomic DNA by means of the immunoSEQ Assay, a bias-controlled multiplex PCR. The paper's data handling went like this. The number of nucleated cells in each sample was estimated from the amplification of reference gene primers within the assay. Sequence reads were collapsed and filtered to measure the absolute abundance of every unique TCRbeta CDR3 rearrangement. For each sample, productive Simpson clonality was calculated by taking the square root of Simpson's diversity index across productive rearrangements. Entries here come from immuneACCESS through TCRdb and include only in-frame sequences with V and J called. Some clones fail to appear in such tables; in the studies checked, an unresolved V gene covers under half of the shortfall, and the cause of the remainder is unknown. Clone size and the V and J calls come from that table; the DNA yielded D and trimming. This sample has approximately 120,000 clones in its table, and around 85% of those were observed once. The ten top clones hold about 3% of the sample.

From its cysteine to its phenylalanine, the CDR3 spans 15 amino acids. Only the CDR3 region is kept as DNA, spanning 45 bases read in frame from base 1. V is cut by 0 bases and J by 4 bases, and the space between the germline ends is 10 bases. The germline V gene (reference sequence) gives CDR1 as MNHNY and CDR2 as SVGAGI. Overall study outcomes, separate from this receptor: The amount of clinical and demographic metadata varied by source and participant and was provided uncurated.

One collaborating source in Seattle enrolled patients while the patients were actively infected and followed the patients over time throughout the course of disease. Whole blood was collected in K2EDTA tubes by collaborating institutions according to the institutions' own protocols. For TCRbeta analysis, collaborator samples were shipped as frozen whole blood, as isolated PBMCs, or as DNA extracted from either sample type. This receptor was obtained from a woman of 80 years or more with COVID-19, enrolled during active disease. Sequencing was carried out using peripheral blood. The rearrangement combines TRBV6-6 with TRBJ1-5, with a tentative D gene TRBD1 over 5 matching bases. The nucleotide sequence is TGTGCCAGCAGTTACTCCGGGGGGGGAAATCAGCCCCAGCATTTT. The resulting protein is CASSYSGGGNQPQHF.